A single sample gave rise to the 32 T cell receptor beta chains below, sequenced in a study of blood T cell repertoires in COVID-19 (TCRdb year 2020). Library prep was done by the immunoSEQ multiplex PCR assay. The table comes from immuneACCESS by way of TCRdb, which keeps in-frame sequences with V and J called. Part of the clones is missing from these tables; in studies checked, under half for an unresolved V gene and the rest for unknown reasons. The sample table holds over 120,000 clones, of which roughly 80% were seen once. In total, the top ten clones hold roughly 9% of the sample. Sequencing was done on a sample of peripheral blood. The receptors here all came from a woman aged 45-65 years with active or convalescent COVID-19.

Comment on this clone: Other DNA variants within this sample encode the same CDR3. The rearrangement joins TRBV7-9 to TRBJ1-1; a possible D gene is TRBD1 (6 bases). Germline values: CDR1 SEHNR, CDR2 FQNEAQ (reference sequence). V was pared by 2 bases and J by 0 bases, with 7 bases between. This CDR3 has 14 residues. In DNA, the CDR3 is TGTGCCAGCAGCTTACAGGGGATGAACACTGAAGCTTTCTTT. The encoded protein is CASSLQGMNTEAFF.

The chain is built from TRBV11-2 and TRBJ2-1; 8 bases align to TRBD2. Losses at the gene ends were 0 bases for V and 2 bases for J; bases not matched to a gene: 6. Germline-derived CDR1 and CDR2 are SGHAT and FQNNGV. The CDR3 contains 17 residues. As DNA, the CDR3 is TGTGCCAGCAGCTTAGATATCGGGAGGGCCGCCTACAATGAGCAGTTCTTC. Translated, it gives CASSLDIGRAAYNEQFF.

The chain has TRBV27 and TRBJ2-5; 7 nucleotides agree with TRBD2. This CDR3 region has 15 residues. The V and J ends lost 5 bases and 1 base, in that order; junction bases with no gene match: 7. Germline loops: CDR1 MNHEY, CDR2 SMNVEV (reference sequence). This CDR3 is CASSLLLASQETQYF. The CDR3 DNA reads TGTGCCAGCAGTCTCCTACTAGCGAGCCAAGAGACCCAGTACTTC.

The chain has TRBV30 and TRBJ1-2, with TRBD1 matching over 10 bases. Germline lookup yields CDR1 GTSNPN and CDR2 SVGIG (reference sequence). The V gene end was trimmed by 3 bases and the J gene end by 4 bases; junction bases not matched to a gene: 5. The length of the CDR3 is 14 residues. The CDR3 sequence: CAWSGQGEIYGYTF. The CDR3 DNA sequence: TGTGCCTGGAGCGGACAGGGGGAAATCTATGGCTACACCTTC.

This clone appeared a single time. The CDR3 loop reads CASSRGFSGSTDTQYF. The DNA for the CDR3 is TGTGCCAGCAGCCGAGGCTTCAGCGGGAGCACAGATACGCAGTATTTT. This chain joins TRBV7-9 and TRBJ2-3, with D maybe TRBD2 (6 bases). Germline V lookup: CDR1 SEHNR, CDR2 FQNEAQ (reference sequence). Trimming pared 5 bases from V and 0 bases from J, leaving 15 bases between. This CDR3 contains 16 residues.

The chain joins TRBV7-6 to TRBJ1-1; 7 bases map to TRBD1. V lost 5 bases, J lost 4 bases, and 10 bases stayed unmatched. Looked up from germline, CDR1 is SGHVS and CDR2 is FNYEAQ. This CDR3 spans 15 amino acids. This CDR3 reads CASSPDRVTFTEAFF. DNA of the CDR3: TGTGCCAGCAGCCCCGACAGGGTTACGTTCACTGAAGCTTTCTTT.

This rearrangement joins TRBV7-2 to TRBJ2-7; TRBD2 aligns across 9 bases. V lost 1 base, J lost 5 bases, and 15 bases stayed unmatched. Germline-derived CDR1 and CDR2 are SGHTA and FQGNSA. The CDR3 has 18 residues. CDR3 in amino acids: CASSLGAGGRSLVHEQYF. In nucleotides, the CDR3 is TGTGCCAGCAGCTTAGGAGCGGGAGGTCGGTCTTTGGTGCACGAGCAGTACTTC.

The chain links TRBV19 to TRBJ2-7; 13 nucleotides align to TRBD2. Germline V gives CDR1 LNHDA, CDR2 SQIVND (reference sequence). V lost 4 bases and J lost 5; bases outside the gene matches: 8. The CDR3 sequence is 16 residues long. CDR3 region: CASSSSRTSGRDEQYF. The CDR3 DNA is TGTGCCAGTAGTAGTAGCCGGACTAGCGGGAGAGACGAGCAGTACTTC. The full variable domain, completed using reference TRBV19 and TRBJ2-7, is DGGITQSPKYLFRKEGQNVTLSCEQNLNHDAMYWYRQDPGQGLRLIYYSQIVNDFQKGDIAEGYSVSREKKESFPLTVTSAQKNPTAFYLCASSSSRTSGRDEQYFGPGTRLTVT.

This clone was detected once. The CDR3 region is CASSYPGLAGGARGFYEQYF. The DNA for the CDR3 is TGTGCCAGCAGTTACCCTGGACTAGCGGGGGGAGCCCGCGGGTTTTACGAGCAGTACTTC. J is TRBJ2-7 and V is TRBV6-2 or TRBV6-3; 14 bases are a match to TRBD2. The CDR3 runs 20 residues. Germline V gene data show CDR1 as MNHEY and CDR2 as SVGEGT. Unmatched junction bases numbered 16, after V lost 2 bases and J lost 4 bases.

The chain employs TRBV14 and TRBJ1-3; D is unclear. Germline V lookup: CDR1 SGHDN, CDR2 FVKESK. The V end was cut by 1 base, the J end by 2 bases, with 12 bases between. This CDR3 is 16 amino acids long. CDR3 bases: TGTGCCAGCAGCCAAGGGAGGGCCTTAGCTGGAAACACCATATATTTT. Translating gives CASSQGRALAGNTIYF.

The rearrangement links TRBV5-1 to TRBJ2-1, with D possibly being TRBD2 (6 bases). Germline lookup yields CDR1 SGHRS and CDR2 YFSETQ. V was trimmed by 4 bases and J by 10 bases, leaving 27 bases between them. The CDR3 has 17 residues. DNA for the CDR3: TGCGCCAGCAGCAGTCTTACCGGGACTCCAGCCGCACAAGAGCAGTTCTTC. Translating it yields CASSSLTGTPAAQEQFF.

The rearrangement links TRBV7-9 to TRBJ2-3; TRBD2 might be the D (6 bases). CDR3 length: 14 residues. V lost 1 base, J lost 6 bases, and 11 bases lay in between. Looked up from germline, CDR1 is SEHNR and CDR2 is FQNEAQ (reference sequence). CDR3 residues: CASSLVGEEDTQYF. In nucleotides, the CDR3 is TGTGCCAGCAGCTTAGTAGGGGAGGAGGATACGCAGTATTTT.

This clone was detected a few times. Other DNA variants within this sample encode the same CDR3. This rearrangement joins TRBV3-1 (or the pseudogene TRBV3-2) to TRBJ1-2; D ambiguous. Looked up from germline, CDR1 is LGHDT and CDR2 is YNNKEL (reference sequence). The ends were cut back, 0 bases at V and 2 bases at J, with 7 bases in the middle. The CDR3 contains 14 residues. As DNA, the CDR3 is TGTGCCAGCAGCCAAGATCGGGGAAACTATGGCTACACCTTC. It yields the protein CASSQDRGNYGYTF.

The gene calls are TRBV6-2 or TRBV6-3 and TRBJ1-2; TRBD1 aligns across 7 bases. V shed 5 bases, J shed 8 bases, and the junction held 8 bases outside the gene matches. CDR1 MNHEY and CDR2 SVGEGT come from the germline V gene. The length of the CDR3 is 13 residues. CDR3 region: CASSLQGRKGYTF. In nucleotides, the CDR3 is TGTGCCAGCAGTCTACAGGGGCGAAAGGGCTACACCTTC.

The chain employs TRBV6-6 and TRBJ1-1, with D unresolved. The CDR3 loop spans 15 amino acids. V lost 2 bases and J lost 1, with 11 bases in between. Germline V gives CDR1 MNHNY, CDR2 SVGAGI (reference sequence). The CDR3: CASSYGQEGNTEAFF. The CDR3 coding sequence is TGTGCCAGCAGTTACGGCCAGGAAGGGAACACTGAAGCTTTCTTT.

The V and J genes are TRBV7-8 and TRBJ1-1; D is undetermined. The CDR3 has 12 residues. V lost 8 bases to trimming and J lost 1 base, with 8 bases between them. The germline V gene has CDR1 SGHVS and CDR2 FQNEAQ. CDR3 amino acids: CASRPGNTEAFF. CDR3 nucleotide sequence: TGTGCCAGCCGGCCGGGGAACACTGAAGCTTTCTTT. The whole variable domain, filled in from reference TRBV7-8 and TRBJ1-1, reads GAGVSQSPRYKVAKRGQDVALRCDPISGHVSLFWYQQALGQGPEFLTYFQNEAQLDKSGLPSDRFFAERPEGSVSTLKIQRTQQEDSAVYLCASRPGNTEAFFGQGTRLTVV.

CDR3 nucleotide sequence: TGTGCCAGCAGACAGGGGCCTGCCTATGGCTACACCTTC. Translating gives CASRQGPAYGYTF. The rearrangement joins TRBV27 to TRBJ1-2; 7 bases are a match to TRBD1. V shed 6 bases and J 4 bases; nucleotides not matched to a gene: 5. Germline CDR1 MNHEY, CDR2 SMNVEV (reference sequence). The CDR3 is 13 residues long.

The gene calls are TRBV6-2 or TRBV6-3 and TRBJ2-3, with D unclear. This CDR3 comprises 19 residues. Looked up from germline, CDR1 is MNHEY and CDR2 is SVGEGT. V shed 5 bases and J shed 3 bases, with 27 bases lying between them. CDR3 protein: CASSLHRALQRSVTDTQYF. As DNA, the CDR3 is TGTGCCAGCAGTCTACACCGAGCCCTTCAGAGGAGTGTTACAGATACGCAGTATTTT.

The genes are TRBV3-1 (or the pseudogene TRBV3-2) and TRBJ2-3; D possibly corresponds to TRBD1 (6 bases). V was cut by 4 bases and J by 0 bases, with 11 bases left in between. CDR1 is LGHDT and CDR2 is YNNKEL in the germline V gene (reference sequence). The CDR3 has 15 residues. The CDR3, as DNA: TGTGCCAGCAGCCTCTCGGGACACAGCACAGATACGCAGTATTTT. This codes for CASSLSGHSTDTQYF.

The chain carries TRBV6-2 or TRBV6-3 and TRBJ1-5; D remains ambiguous. V gave up 5 bases and J gave up 0 bases, with 11 bases separating them. There are 15 residues in the CDR3. Germline values: CDR1 MNHEY, CDR2 SVGEGT. The CDR3 nucleotides are TGTGCCAGCAGTCAACTCCGTAGTAGCAATCAGCCCCAGCATTTT. Encoded protein: CASSQLRSSNQPQHF.

The chain uses TRBV24-1 and TRBJ2-5, with D possibly TRBD2 on 5 matching bases. Germline V gives CDR1 KGHDR, CDR2 SFDVKD. There are 14 residues in the CDR3. Trimming stripped 5 bases from V and 5 bases from J, with 14 bases between. CDR3 region: CATSAGNRRETQYF. CDR3 DNA sequence: TGTGCCACCAGTGCCGGGAATCGTCGGGAGACCCAGTACTTC.

This chain links TRBV19 with TRBJ1-3; 7 nucleotides agree with TRBD1. This CDR3 is built from 14 residues. With V trimmed by 9 bases and J by 1 base, 6 bases remained unmatched. Germline V lookup: CDR1 LNHDA, CDR2 SQIVND (reference sequence). CDR3 DNA sequence: TGTGCCAGCAAACCCAGGGGGTCTGGAAACACCATATATTTT. Its protein product is CASKPRGSGNTIYF. The complete variable domain, with remaining parts taken from reference TRBV19 and TRBJ1-3, reads DGGITQSPKYLFRKEGQNVTLSCEQNLNHDAMYWYRQDPGQGLRLIYYSQIVNDFQKGDIAEGYSVSREKKESFPLTVTSAQKNPTAFYLCASKPRGSGNTIYFGEGSWLTVV.

This chain links TRBV18 with TRBJ1-2, with a weak D call TRBD1 (5 bases). Trimming removed 2 bases from V and 6 bases from J, with 22 bases in between. This CDR3 region has 17 residues. Germline V gene sequence: CDR1 KGHSH, CDR2 LQKENI. As DNA, the CDR3 is TGTGCCAGCTCACCATCCGGGGGACCTACTGCGTCTCATGGCTACACCTTC. It is translated as CASSPSGGPTASHGYTF.

This sequence joins TRBV28 and TRBJ2-2; a weak D match, TRBD2 (6 bases). This CDR3 has 14 amino acids. Germline lookup yields CDR1 MDHEN and CDR2 SYDVKM. Trimming cost V 3 bases and J 4 bases, with 9 bases left between them. This CDR3 is CASSLGEVTGELFF. CDR3 DNA: TGTGCCAGCAGTTTGGGGGAGGTCACCGGGGAGCTGTTTTTT.

This chain uses TRBV7-2 with TRBJ2-2, with a possible D match to TRBD1 (6 bases). Germline V gene sequence: CDR1 SGHTA, CDR2 FQGNSA. There are 13 residues in the CDR3. Trimming pared 1 base from V and 7 bases from J, leaving 7 bases between. The CDR3 bases are TGTGCCAGCAGCTTAGTGACAGGCGGGGAGCTGTTTTTT. Translation: CASSLVTGGELFF.

J is TRBJ2-1 and V is TRBV30; 11 bases map to TRBD2. CDR1 and CDR2 (germline): GTSNPN, SVGIG (reference sequence). The CDR3 extends over 15 amino acids. Trimming took 5 bases from V and 6 from J; bases not matched to a gene: 9. CDR3 protein: CAWQTGTSGLNEQFF. As DNA, the CDR3 is TGTGCCTGGCAAACCGGGACTAGCGGTCTCAATGAGCAGTTCTTC. Based on the CDR3 plus reference TRBV30 and TRBJ2-1, the full variable domain is SQTIHQWPATLVQPVGSPLSLECTVEGTSNPNLYWYRQAAGRGLQLLFYSVGIGQISSEVPQNLSASRPQDRQFILSSKKLLLSDSGFYLCAWQTGTSGLNEQFFGPGTRLTVL.

This sequence joins TRBV7-9 and TRBJ2-3; D not resolved. Trimming left V 2 bases short and J 0 bases short, with 9 bases between. Germline CDR1 and CDR2: SEHNR and FQNEAQ (reference sequence). The CDR3 loop spans 15 amino acids. CDR3 amino acids: CASSLLSMSTDTQYF. The CDR3 DNA sequence: TGTGCCAGCAGCTTACTCTCTATGAGCACAGATACGCAGTATTTT.

This clone was observed at least ten times. This chain connects TRBV25-1 to TRBJ2-7, with 10 bases fitting TRBD2. J lost 4 bases, V lost 8 bases, and 5 bases had no gene match. Germline loops: CDR1 MGHDK, CDR2 SYGVNS. CDR3 length: 13 residues. CDR3 amino acids: CASQLAGGYEQYF. For the CDR3, the DNA is TGTGCCAGCCAATTAGCGGGAGGTTACGAGCAGTACTTC.

V and J are TRBV3-1 (or the pseudogene TRBV3-2) and TRBJ1-3; no clear D gene. Germline CDR1 and CDR2: LGHDT and YNNKEL (reference sequence). Trimming left V 1 base short and J 4 bases short, with 8 bases between. This CDR3 contains 14 residues. The CDR3 region has the DNA TGTGCCAGCAGCCAAGCGTGGGAGGGAAACACCATATATTTT. Its protein product is CASSQAWEGNTIYF.

The chain joins TRBV2 to TRBJ2-2; a weak D match, TRBD2 (5 bases). Germline CDR1 reads SNHLY; CDR2 reads FYNNEI. This CDR3 contains 13 residues. Trimming cost V 6 bases and J 5 bases, with 10 bases left between them. CDR3 region: CASRGGGTGELFF. CDR3 sequence (DNA): TGTGCCAGCAGGGGTGGCGGGACCGGGGAGCTGTTTTTT.

V gene TRBV6-5 combines with J gene TRBJ1-3; D possibly corresponds to TRBD1 (6 bases). Trimming removed 6 bases from V and 1 base from J, with 10 bases in between. CDR3 length: 14 residues. Per germline, CDR1 MNHEY and CDR2 SVGAGI. The CDR3 coding sequence is TGTGCCAGCAGGATGGACAGATCTGGAAACACCATATATTTT. It encodes CASRMDRSGNTIYF.

The chain carries TRBV15 and TRBJ1-1; the match to TRBD1 covers 7 bases. The CDR3 length is 17 residues. Germline lookup yields CDR1 LNHNV and CDR2 YYDKDF (reference sequence). V lost 0 bases and J lost 3; bases outside the gene matches: 10. The CDR3 nucleotides are TGTGCCACCAGCAGAGATCGATCAGGGGGGAGTGACACTGAAGCTTTCTTT. Translation gives CATSRDRSGGSDTEAFF.